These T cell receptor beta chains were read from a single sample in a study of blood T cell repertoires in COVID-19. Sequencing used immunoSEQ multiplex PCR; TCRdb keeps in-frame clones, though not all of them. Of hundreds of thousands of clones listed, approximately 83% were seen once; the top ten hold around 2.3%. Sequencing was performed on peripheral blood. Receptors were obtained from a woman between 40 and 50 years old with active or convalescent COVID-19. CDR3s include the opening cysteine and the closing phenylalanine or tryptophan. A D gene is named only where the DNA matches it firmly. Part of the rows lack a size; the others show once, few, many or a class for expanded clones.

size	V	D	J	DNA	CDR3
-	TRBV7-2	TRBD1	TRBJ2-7	TGTGCCAGCAGCTCCCTGGACAGGGCCGGCGGGGAGCAGTACTTC	CASSSLDRAGGEQYF
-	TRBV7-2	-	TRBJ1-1	TGTGCCAGCAGCTTAAACTCCTTAGCTGAAGCTTTCTTT	CASSLNSLAEAFF
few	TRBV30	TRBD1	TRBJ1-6	TGTGCCTGTACTATTACAGGGGGCTATAATTCACCCCTCCACTTT	CACTITGGYNSPLHF
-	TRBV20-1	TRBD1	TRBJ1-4	TGCAGTGCTAGTAGGACAGGATATAATGAAAAACTGTTTTTT	CSASRTGYNEKLFF
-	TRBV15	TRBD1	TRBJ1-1	TGTGCCACCAGCAGAGAAGGGACAGGGGGATACACTGAAGCTTTCTTT	CATSREGTGGYTEAFF
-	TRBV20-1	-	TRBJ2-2	TGCAGTGCTAGTCCGTCGACAGGGAACACCGGGGAGCTGTTTTTT	CSASPSTGNTGELFF
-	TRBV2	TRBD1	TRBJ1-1	TGTGCCAGCAGGAAGACAGGGGAGGGGACTGAAGCTTTCTTT	CASRKTGEGTEAFF
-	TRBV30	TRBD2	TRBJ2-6	TGTGCCTGCCCGGGACTAGCGTTCTCTGGGGCCAACGTCCTGACTTTC	CACPGLAFSGANVLTF
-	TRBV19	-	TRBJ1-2	TGTGCCAGTACCCTCCGGGGAACAGGGTATACCTATGGCTACACCTTC	CASTLRGTGYTYGYTF
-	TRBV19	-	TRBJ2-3	TGTGCCAGTAGTACGCGTACTCCCTTCGTCGGGGTCTCTTCTGAGGGCACAGATACGCAGTATTTT	CASSTRTPFVGVSSEGTDTQYF
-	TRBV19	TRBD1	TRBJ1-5	TGTGCCAGTAGTGCTTACAGGGGGCAAGGTCAGCCCCAGCATTTT	CASSAYRGQGQPQHF
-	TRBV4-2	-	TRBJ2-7	TGTGCCAGTAGACCCAGCGACGGGGGTTATGAGCAGTACTTC	CASRPSDGGYEQYF
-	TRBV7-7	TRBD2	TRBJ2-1	TGTGCTAGCAGCCCCTCTAGCGGGAGAGGCAATGAGCAGTTCTTC	CASSPSSGRGNEQFF
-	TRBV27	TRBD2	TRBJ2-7	TGTGCCAGCACTTTCTCTAAGCGGGGTGACTACGAGCAGTACTTC	CASTFSKRGDYEQYF
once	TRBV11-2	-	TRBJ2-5	TGTGCCAGCAGCCCTCCAGGGTGGGAGACCCAGTACTTC	CASSPPGWETQYF
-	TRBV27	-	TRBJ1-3	TGTGCCAGCAGTTCCGGGGGGGCTGGTGGAAACACCATATATTTT	CASSSGGAGGNTIYF
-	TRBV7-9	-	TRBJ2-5	TGTGCCAGCAGCCCAATTGCTGGCCTAGTGGCGTACTTC	CASSPIAGLVAYF
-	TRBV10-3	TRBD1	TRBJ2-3	TGTGCCATGGGGAGGACAGGGGTAGGAGATACGCAGTATTTT	CAMGRTGVGDTQYF
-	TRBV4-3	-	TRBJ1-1	TGCGCCAGCAGCCCTTCGGGGGGCAGGGGGAACACTGAAGCTTTCTTT	CASSPSGGRGNTEAFF
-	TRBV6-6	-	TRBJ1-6	TGTGCCAGCATACGGGTCCCCGTTTCCAATTCACCCCTCCACTTT	CASIRVPVSNSPLHF
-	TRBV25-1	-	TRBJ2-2	TGTGCCAGCAGTGAATCGCCGACAGGAGCGAACACCGGGGAGCTGTTTTTT	CASSESPTGANTGELFF
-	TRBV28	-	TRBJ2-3	TGTGCCAGCCAGGACATTAGCACAGATACGCAGTATTTT	CASQDISTDTQYF
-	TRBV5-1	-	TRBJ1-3	TGCGCCAGCAGCTTGGCCGGGGGGAGTTCTGGAAACACCATATATTTT	CASSLAGGSSGNTIYF
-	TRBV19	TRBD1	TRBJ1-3	TGTGCCAGTAAGCAGGGGGCTCAAGGAAACACCATATATTTT	CASKQGAQGNTIYF
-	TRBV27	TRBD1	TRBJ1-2	TGTGCCAGCAGTAAGGGACAGGGGGGCGACTATGGCTACACCTTC	CASSKGQGGDYGYTF
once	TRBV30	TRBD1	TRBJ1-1	TGTGCCTGGAGTGTACGAGGACAGGGCAAAGCTTTCTTT	CAWSVRGQGKAFF
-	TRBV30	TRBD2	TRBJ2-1	TGTGCCTGGAGTCCGGGAGTGAGCGGGAGGGGGAGGATGTTCTTC	CAWSPGVSGRGRMFF
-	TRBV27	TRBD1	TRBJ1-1	TGTGCCAGCAGTTTTACCCCGCTATCAGGGGGCACTGAAGCTTTCTTT	CASSFTPLSGGTEAFF
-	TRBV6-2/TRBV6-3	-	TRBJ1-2	TGTGCCAGCAGTTACTCGTTTCGGGGGTATGGCTACACCTTC	CASSYSFRGYGYTF
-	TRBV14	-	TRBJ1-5	TGTGCCAGCAGCCCAGACGGCAATCAGCCCCAGCATTTT	CASSPDGNQPQHF
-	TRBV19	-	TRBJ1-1	TGTGCCAGTAGTACCGGAGGACGGTACACTGAAGCTTTCTTT	CASSTGGRYTEAFF
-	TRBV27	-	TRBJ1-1	TGTGCCAGCAGCCCCTACAGGGACACTGAAGCTTTCTTT	CASSPYRDTEAFF
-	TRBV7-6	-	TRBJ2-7	TGTGCCAGCAGCCAGAGACCCGGGGGGCGGGAGAGGCACGAGCAGTACTTC	CASSQRPGGRERHEQYF
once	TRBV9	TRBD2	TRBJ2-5	TGTGCCAGCAGCGAAACTAGCGGGGGGGACCAAGAGACCCAGTACTTC	CASSETSGGDQETQYF
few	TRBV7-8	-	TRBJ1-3	TGTGCCAGCTTTGTCGGAGCGTCTGGAAACACCATATATTTT	CASFVGASGNTIYF
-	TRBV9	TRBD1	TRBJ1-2	TGTGCCAGCAGCGTAGGCGACAGGGCGACTCTTTATGGCTACACCTTC	CASSVGDRATLYGYTF
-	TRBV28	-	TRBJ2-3	TGTGCCAGCAGTTTACTCGGGGGAAGCACAGATACGCAGTATTTT	CASSLLGGSTDTQYF
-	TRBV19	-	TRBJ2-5	TGTGCCAGTAGTATTGGAGGGCCGGAGACCCAGTACTTC	CASSIGGPETQYF
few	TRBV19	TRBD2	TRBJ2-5	TGTGCCAGTAGTATACCCAATAGCGGGAACGGAGAGACCCAGTACTTC	CASSIPNSGNGETQYF
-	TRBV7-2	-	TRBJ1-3	TGTGCCAGCAGCTCCCGACAGAGAAACACCATATATTTT	CASSSRQRNTIYF
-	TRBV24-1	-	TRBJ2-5	TGTGCCACCAGTTTAAAGGGCGGGGAGCCTCAAGAGACCCAGTACTTC	CATSLKGGEPQETQYF
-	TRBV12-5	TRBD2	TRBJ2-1	TGTGCTAGTGGTTCATCTAGCGGGAGAGGGGCCAATGAGCAGTTCTTC	CASGSSSGRGANEQFF
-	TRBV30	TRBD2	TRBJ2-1	TGTGCCTGGAGTCCACGACTAGCGGGTATGAATAATGAGCAGTTCTTC	CAWSPRLAGMNNEQFF
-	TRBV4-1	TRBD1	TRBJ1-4	TGCGCCAGCAGCCAAGATTATGGGACAGGGTCCCGGGATTTT	CASSQDYGTGSRDF
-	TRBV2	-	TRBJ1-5	TGTGCCAGCCAAGGGGGATATAGCAATCAGCCCCAGCATTTT	CASQGGYSNQPQHF
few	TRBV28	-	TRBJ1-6	TGTGCCAGCAGTGGACACAGGGACTATAATTCACCCCTCCACTTT	CASSGHRDYNSPLHF
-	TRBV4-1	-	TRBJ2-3	TGCGCCAGCAGCCAATCGGGCGGGCTTACAGATACGCAGTATTTT	CASSQSGGLTDTQYF
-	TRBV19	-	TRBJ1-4	TGTGCCAGTAGTCACTCGGTCAGGGCGAATGAAAAACTGTTTTTT	CASSHSVRANEKLFF
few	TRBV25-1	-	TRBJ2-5	TGTGCCGCGAGACCACAGGGTCTGGAGACCCAGTACTTC	CAARPQGLETQYF
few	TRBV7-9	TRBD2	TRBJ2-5	TGTGCCAGCAGCTTAGAGGCGGGAGGGGTCCAAGAGACCCAGTACTTC	CASSLEAGGVQETQYF
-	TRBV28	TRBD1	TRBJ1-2	TGTGCCAGCAGTTTCTCGACAGGGATGGGTGGCTACACCTTC	CASSFSTGMGGYTF
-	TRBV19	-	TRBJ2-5	TGTGCCAGTAGGCAGGGGCCCCAAGAGACCCAGTACTTC	CASRQGPQETQYF